This T cell receptor (beta chain) was sequenced for a study of beta chain features in type 1 diabetes. Study information: On cell yields, gender and age, patients and healthy donors were similar. Study-wide findings and caveats: The naive, central memory and Treg TCRB repertoires of patients appeared to be more similar to one another than those of healthy donors. A potential PCR bias toward shorter templates would be equal in patient and control samples.

Every bit of the isolated RNA underwent reverse transcription, so sequencing read expressed TCRB transcripts. Clones were sequenced by immunoSEQ multiplex PCR, and TCRdb holds only the in-frame ones, with some missing. The sample contains about 240,000 clones, 25% to 30% of which appear only once. CD4+ naive, central memory, regulatory and stem cell-like memory cells were sorted via CD45RO/CCR7/CD25/CD127/CD95/CD27. This clone appeared a few times. Its antigen is currently unknown. The germline CDR1 and CDR2 sequences are MNHEY and SMNVEV (reference sequence). V was clipped by 4 bases and J by 2 bases, with 12 bases between them. CDR3 size: 14 residues.

The chain uses TRBV27 and TRBJ2-7; possibly TRBD2 for D (5 bases). The source is a man aged 30 to 39 in good health. The sample consisted of central memory CD4+ T cells from blood. The CDR3 sequence: CASSSTGNPYEQYF. CDR3 DNA: TGTGCCAGCAGTTCCACCGGGAACCCCTACGAGCAGTACTTC.